One and the same sample provided the 20 T cell receptor beta chains below, sequenced in a study of cytotoxic CD8 clonotypes in ibrutinib-treated CLL. Sequencing used immunoSEQ multiplex PCR; TCRdb keeps in-frame clones, though not all of them. The table records approximately 20,000 clones, over 75% of them present only once. The source was PBMCs, collected before ibrutinib treatment. These receptor sequences come from a human donor with chronic lymphocytic leukemia.

This clone showed up just a few times. The V gene is TRBV5-1, the J gene TRBJ2-7; possible D gene TRBD2, 6 bases. Germline V gene sequence: CDR1 SGHRS, CDR2 YFSETQ. V lost 1 base to trimming and J lost 3 bases, with 8 bases between them. CDR3 length: 13 amino acids. CDR3 sequence reads: CASSLSGVYEQYF. CDR3 coding DNA: TGCGCCAGCAGCTTGTCGGGAGTCTACGAGCAGTACTTC. Drawing the rest from reference TRBV5-1 and TRBJ2-7, the complete variable domain is KAGVTQTPRYLIKTRGQQVTLSCSPISGHRSVSWYQQTPGQGLQFLFEYFSETQRNKGNFPGRFSGRQFSNSRSEMNVSTLELGDSALYLCASSLSGVYEQYFGPGTRLTVT.

CDR3 residues: CASTGDGLYGYTF. CDR3 DNA sequence: TGTGCCAGCACGGGGGACGGCCTCTATGGCTACACCTTC. The chain couples TRBV2 to TRBJ1-2; tentatively, D is TRBD1 (5 bases). The CDR3 runs 13 residues. CDR1 and CDR2 (germline): SNHLY, FYNNEI. V dropped 7 bases and J dropped 4 bases, with 13 bases sitting between them.

The chain is built from TRBV9 and TRBJ2-3; TRBD1 is a possible D gene (5 bases). The CDR3 is 16 residues long. Germline V gene data show CDR1 as SGDLS and CDR2 as YYNGEE. Trimming took 3 bases from V and 8 from J, leaving 22 bases between them. The CDR3 loop reads CASSGGAWAVVGTQYF. The CDR3 DNA reads as TGTGCCAGCAGCGGGGGCGCTTGGGCTGTGGTGGGTACGCAGTATTTT.

This chain links TRBV7-9 with TRBJ2-3; no clear D. Germline values: CDR1 SEHNR, CDR2 FQNEAQ (reference sequence). The CDR3 runs 12 residues. Deletions cut 8 bases from V and 2 bases from J, with 8 bases between. CDR3 nucleotide sequence: TGTGCCAGCCGTAGTAACACAGATACGCAGTATTTT. Translation: CASRSNTDTQYF.

The chain carries TRBV7-9 and TRBJ2-1, with TRBD2 as a possible D gene (5 bases). V lost 5 bases to trimming and J lost 10 bases, with 18 bases between them. The CDR3 spans 14 residues. The germline V gene has CDR1 SEHNR and CDR2 FQNEAQ (reference sequence). The CDR3 spells CASSHERSTTEQFF. In DNA form, the CDR3 reads TGTGCCAGCAGCCACGAGAGGTCGACTACCGAGCAGTTCTTC.

This clone was observed a handful of times. V and J are TRBV4-2 and TRBJ2-1, with 7 bases that match TRBD2. The CDR3 extends over 17 amino acids. The V and J ends lost 1 base and 2 bases, in that order; junction bases with no gene match: 8. Germline CDR1 is LGHNA and CDR2 is YNFKEQ. In nucleotides, the CDR3 is TGTGCCAGCAGCCAAGTAGGTAGCGGGCTACCCTACAATGAGCAGTTCTTC. It translates to CASSQVGSGLPYNEQFF.

The V gene is TRBV5-1, the J gene TRBJ2-1; TRBD1 is a possible D gene (6 bases). The germline gives CDR1 SGHRS, CDR2 YFSETQ. V dropped 4 bases and J dropped 0 bases, with 11 bases sitting between them. CDR3 length: 15 amino acids. The CDR3 DNA sequence: TGCGCCAGCAGCCGAGGACAGAACTCCTACAATGAGCAGTTCTTC. Translation gives CASSRGQNSYNEQFF.

This chain joins TRBV18 and TRBJ2-3; D possibly corresponds to TRBD2 (5 bases). Looked up from germline, CDR1 is KGHSH and CDR2 is LQKENI. The CDR3 length is 14 residues. The V end was cut by 5 bases, the J end by 2 bases, with 11 bases between. Written as DNA, the CDR3 is TGTGCCAGCTCAGCTAGCCGCGCCACAGATACGCAGTATTTT. It is translated as CASSASRATDTQYF.

The CDR3, as DNA: TGTGCCAGCAGCCCGAGAGCTGCTCAGCCCCAGCATTTT. Its translation: CASSPRAAQPQHF. The V call is TRBV7-2, the J call TRBJ1-5; no clear D. The CDR3 sequence is 13 residues long. Germline V gene data show CDR1 as SGHTA and CDR2 as FQGNSA. The V gene lost 5 bases and the J gene lost 6 bases, with 11 bases spanning the gap.

This clone was observed once. The CDR3, as DNA: TGTGCCAGCAGCTCGCGGAGGGCTACCTACTCCTATAATTCACCCCTCCACTTT. Translating gives CASSSRRATYSYNSPLHF. The chain has TRBV27 and TRBJ1-6; D call uncertain. CDR1 and CDR2 (germline): MNHEY, SMNVEV (reference sequence). V lost 6 bases, J lost 0 bases, and 18 bases lay in between. The CDR3 runs to 18 residues.

The chain couples TRBV7-2 to TRBJ1-2; 10 bases are shared with TRBD1. Germline assignment: CDR1 SGHTA and CDR2 FQGNSA. V dropped 5 bases and J dropped 5; count of bases not matched to a gene: 2. The CDR3 totals 13 residues. The CDR3 here is CASSPDRGYGYTF. The DNA of the CDR3 is TGTGCCAGCAGCCCGGACAGGGGGTATGGCTACACCTTC.

The V and J genes are TRBV7-2 and TRBJ2-7, with TRBD1 identical over 8 bases. V lost 5 bases to trimming and J lost 7 bases; unmatched junction nucleotides: 4. The CDR3 length is 12 residues. Germline values: CDR1 SGHTA, CDR2 FQGNSA. This CDR3 is CASSPRQGEQYF. The CDR3 nucleotides are TGTGCCAGCAGCCCCAGACAGGGGGAGCAGTACTTC.

This chain uses TRBV7-6 with TRBJ2-1; 8 bases are shared with TRBD2. The trim removed 5 bases at V and 2 bases at J, leaving 5 bases unmatched. Per the germline V gene, CDR1 is SGHVS and CDR2 is FNYEAQ. The CDR3 has 15 amino acids. The CDR3 sequence: CASSARGGPYNEQFF. The CDR3 DNA sequence: TGTGCCAGCAGCGCACGGGGGGGCCCCTACAATGAGCAGTTCTTC. Looking up the rest from reference TRBV7-6 and TRBJ2-1 gives the full variable domain: GAGVSQSPRYKVTKRGQDVALRCDPISGHVSLYWYRQALGQGPEFLTYFNYEAQQDKSGLPNDRFSAERPEGSISTLTIQRTEQRDSAMYRCASSARGGPYNEQFFGPGTRLTVL.

The chain uses TRBV7-9 and TRBJ2-7; D is uncertain. Germline V gene sequence: CDR1 SEHNR, CDR2 FQNEAQ (reference sequence). The CDR3 loop spans 12 amino acids. Trimming took off 2 bases at V and 4 bases at J, with 6 bases between the two ends. The CDR3 spells CASSLSGYEQYF. CDR3 DNA: TGTGCCAGCAGCTTAAGTGGGTACGAGCAGTACTTC. Full variable domain (rest looked up from reference TRBV7-9 and TRBJ2-7): DTGVSQNPRHKITKRGQNVTFRCDPISEHNRLYWYRQTLGQGPEFLTYFQNEAQLEKSRLLSDRFSAERPKGSFSTLEIQRTEQGDSAMYLCASSLSGYEQYFGPGTRLTVT.

V gene TRBV7-3 combines with J gene TRBJ1-4; D is uncertain. Per the germline V gene, CDR1 is SGHTA and CDR2 is FQGTGA. V gave up 2 bases and J gave up 4 bases, with 11 bases separating them. CDR3 length: 15 amino acids. The CDR3 coding sequence is TGTGCCAGCAGCTTAGCCGTACAGCTTAATGAAAAACTGTTTTTT. It yields the protein CASSLAVQLNEKLFF. The full variable domain, with the rest looked up from reference TRBV7-3 and TRBJ1-4, is GAGVSQTPSNKVTEKGKYVELRCDPISGHTALYWYRQSLGQGPEFLIYFQGTGAADDSGLPNDRFFAVRPEGSVSTLKIQRTERGDSAVYLCASSLAVQLNEKLFFGSGTQLSVL.

This clone was detected only once. The chain joins TRBV14 to TRBJ1-1; tentatively, D is TRBD1 (5 bases). The CDR3 consists of 16 residues. Trimming cost V 1 base and J 7 bases, with 19 bases left between them. The V gene's germline CDR1 is SGHDN and CDR2 FVKESK. CDR3 region: CASSQGGTRGMGEAFF. The CDR3 DNA reads as TGTGCCAGCAGCCAAGGGGGGACGAGAGGGATGGGTGAAGCTTTCTTT.

Written as DNA, the CDR3 is TGTGCCAGCAGCCTCAGCGGGGGTTACAATGAGCAGTTCTTC. It is translated as CASSLSGGYNEQFF. This chain joins TRBV7-3 and TRBJ2-1; TRBD2 matches 8 bases. With V trimmed by 5 bases and J by 4 bases, 4 bases remained unmatched. The CDR3 has 14 amino acids. Germline lookup yields CDR1 SGHTA and CDR2 FQGTGA.

This sequence joins TRBV6-5 and TRBJ1-1; 7 positions agree with TRBD1. The CDR3 runs to 14 residues. Germline V gene sequence: CDR1 MNHEY, CDR2 SVGAGI. With V trimmed by 4 bases and J by 1 base, 3 bases remained unmatched. The CDR3 here is CASSSTGTNTEAFF. Here the CDR3 DNA reads TGTGCCAGCAGTTCGACAGGGACGAACACTGAAGCTTTCTTT.

The CDR3 loop is CASSIDTDSGELFF. CDR3 coding DNA: TGTGCCAGTAGTATAGATACGGACTCCGGGGAGCTGTTTTTT. The chain is built from TRBV19 and TRBJ2-2, with a tentative D call TRBD2 (5 bases). This CDR3 spans 14 amino acids. CDR1 is LNHDA and CDR2 is SQIVND in the germline V gene (reference sequence). Deletions cut 0 bases from V and 6 bases from J, with 8 bases between.

V gene TRBV19 combines with J gene TRBJ2-1; a weak D match, TRBD1 (5 bases). The length of the CDR3 is 15 residues. Germline CDR1 reads LNHDA; CDR2 reads SQIVND (reference sequence). The V gene lost 3 bases and the J gene lost 5 bases, with 14 bases spanning the gap. CDR3 sequence (DNA): TGTGCCAGTAGTATGGGGCATACAAGGAACAATGAGCAGTTCTTC. This encodes CASSMGHTRNNEQFF.